This T cell receptor beta chain originates from a study of T cell changes during pregnancy in multiple sclerosis. Sequencing used immunoSEQ multiplex PCR; TCRdb keeps in-frame clones, though not all of them. The profile shows about 32,000 clones, roughly 90% of them singletons. The specimen comprised CD8+ T cells from peripheral blood mononuclear cells, sampled in the first trimester of pregnancy. The source of this sequence is a female donor with multiple sclerosis, enrolled in a pregnancy study.

The CDR3 bases are TGCGCCAGCAGCTTAGGACAGGGCAATCAGCCCCAGCATTTT. It encodes CASSLGQGNQPQHF. The V gene is TRBV4-1, the J gene TRBJ1-5; TRBD1 matches at 7 bases. V gave up 5 bases and J gave up 2 bases; unmatched junction bases: 3. CDR3 size: 14 residues. Germline CDR1 and CDR2: MGHRA and YSYEKL.